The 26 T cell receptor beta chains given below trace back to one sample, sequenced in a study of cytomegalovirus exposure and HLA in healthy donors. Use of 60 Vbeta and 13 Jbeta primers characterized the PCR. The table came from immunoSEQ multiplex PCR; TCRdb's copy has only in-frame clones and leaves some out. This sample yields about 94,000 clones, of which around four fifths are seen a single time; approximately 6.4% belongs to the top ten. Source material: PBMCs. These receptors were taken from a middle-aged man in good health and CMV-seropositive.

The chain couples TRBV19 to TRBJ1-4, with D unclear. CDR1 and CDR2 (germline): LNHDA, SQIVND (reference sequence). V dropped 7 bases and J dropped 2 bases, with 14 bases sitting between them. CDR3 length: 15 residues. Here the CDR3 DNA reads TGTGCCAGTACCCCCCGGGGATCCACTAATGAAAAACTGTTTTTT. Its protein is CASTPRGSTNEKLFF.

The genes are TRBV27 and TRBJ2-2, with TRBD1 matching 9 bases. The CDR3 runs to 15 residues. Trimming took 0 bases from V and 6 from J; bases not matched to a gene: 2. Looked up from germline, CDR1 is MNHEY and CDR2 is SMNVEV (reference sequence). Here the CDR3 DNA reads TGTGCCAGCAGTTTATCCCGGACAGGGGCCGGGGAGCTGTTTTTT. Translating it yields CASSLSRTGAGELFF.

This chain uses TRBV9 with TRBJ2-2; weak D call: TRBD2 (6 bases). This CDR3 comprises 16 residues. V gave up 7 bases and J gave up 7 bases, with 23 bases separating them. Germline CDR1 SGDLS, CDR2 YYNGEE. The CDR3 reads CASGLSRGRIGGELFF. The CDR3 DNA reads TGTGCCAGCGGATTAAGTCGGGGGAGGATAGGCGGGGAGCTGTTTTTT.

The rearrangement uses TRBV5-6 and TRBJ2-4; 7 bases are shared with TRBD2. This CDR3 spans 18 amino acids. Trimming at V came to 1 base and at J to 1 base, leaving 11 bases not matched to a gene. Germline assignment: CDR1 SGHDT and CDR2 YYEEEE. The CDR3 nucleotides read TGTGCCAGCAGCTTGTGGGGGGAGGGGTGGCGGGCCAAAAACATTCAGTACTTC. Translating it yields CASSLWGEGWRAKNIQYF.

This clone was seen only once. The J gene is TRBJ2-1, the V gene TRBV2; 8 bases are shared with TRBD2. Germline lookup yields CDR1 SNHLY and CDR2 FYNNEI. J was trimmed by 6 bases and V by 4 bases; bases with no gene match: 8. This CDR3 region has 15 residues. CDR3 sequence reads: CASSGAAGALNEQFF. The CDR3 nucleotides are TGTGCCAGCAGTGGAGCAGCGGGAGCCCTCAATGAGCAGTTCTTC.

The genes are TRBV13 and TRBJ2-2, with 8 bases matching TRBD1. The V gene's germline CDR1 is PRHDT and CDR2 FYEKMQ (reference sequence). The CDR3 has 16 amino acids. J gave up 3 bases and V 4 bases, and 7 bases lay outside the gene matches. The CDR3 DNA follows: TGTGCCAGCAGCTATGACAGGGGCGGTTACACCGGGGAGCTGTTTTTT. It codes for CASSYDRGGYTGELFF.

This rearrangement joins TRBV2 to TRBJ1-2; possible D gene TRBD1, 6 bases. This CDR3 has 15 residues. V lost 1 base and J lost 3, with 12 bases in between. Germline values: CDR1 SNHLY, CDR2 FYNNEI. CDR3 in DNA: TGTGCCAGCAGTGAAGGGAGGGGGGGATACTATGGCTACACCTTC. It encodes CASSEGRGGYYGYTF.

The CDR3 sequence: CASSMRRGVTGSQETQYF. Written as DNA, the CDR3 is TGTGCCAGTAGTATGAGGCGGGGGGTCACGGGGAGCCAAGAGACCCAGTACTTC. The J gene is TRBJ2-5, the V gene TRBV19, with 8 bases lining up with TRBD2. This CDR3 contains 18 residues. V lost 3 bases, J lost 1 base, and 13 bases stayed unmatched. Germline CDR1 and CDR2: LNHDA and SQIVND (reference sequence).

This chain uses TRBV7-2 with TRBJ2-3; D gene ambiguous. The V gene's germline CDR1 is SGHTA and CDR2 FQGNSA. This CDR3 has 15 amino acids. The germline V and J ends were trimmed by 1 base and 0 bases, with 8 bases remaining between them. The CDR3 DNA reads TGTGCCAGCAGCTTAGATGCGGTCAGCACAGATACGCAGTATTTT. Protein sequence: CASSLDAVSTDTQYF.

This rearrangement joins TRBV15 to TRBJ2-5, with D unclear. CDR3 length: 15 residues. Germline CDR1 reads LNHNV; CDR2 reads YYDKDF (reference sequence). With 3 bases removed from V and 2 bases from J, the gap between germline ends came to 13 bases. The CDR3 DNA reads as TGTGCCACCAGCAGGAACCGGGTCCTTCAAGAGACCCAGTACTTC. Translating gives CATSRNRVLQETQYF. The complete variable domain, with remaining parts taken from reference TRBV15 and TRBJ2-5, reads DAMVIQNPRYQVTQFGKPVTLSCSQTLNHNVMYWYQQKSSQAPKLLFHYYDKDFNNEADTPDNFQSRRPNTSFCFLDIRSPGLGDTAMYLCATSRNRVLQETQYFGPGTRLLVL.

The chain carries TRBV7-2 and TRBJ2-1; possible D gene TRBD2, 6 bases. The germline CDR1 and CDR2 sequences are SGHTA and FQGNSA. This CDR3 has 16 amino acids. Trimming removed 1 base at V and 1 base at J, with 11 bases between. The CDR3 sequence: CASSLDGTGSYNEQFF. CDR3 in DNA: TGTGCCAGCAGCTTAGACGGGACTGGTTCCTACAATGAGCAGTTCTTC.

CDR3 nucleotides: TGTGCCAGCAGTTTGACTCTAGCGGAGATCTCCTACGAGCAGTACTTC. Its translation is CASSLTLAEISYEQYF. The chain links TRBV6-5 to TRBJ2-7; 7 bases are a match to TRBD2. The length of the CDR3 is 16 residues. CDR1 and CDR2 from the germline V gene are MNHEY and SVGAGI. With V trimmed by 4 bases and J by 0 bases, 9 bases remained unmatched.

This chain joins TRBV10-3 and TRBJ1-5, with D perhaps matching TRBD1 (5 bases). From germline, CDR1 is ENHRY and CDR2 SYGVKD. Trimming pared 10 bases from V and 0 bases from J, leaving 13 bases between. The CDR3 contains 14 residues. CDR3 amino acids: CATAPQVSNQPQHF. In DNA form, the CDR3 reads TGTGCCACCGCCCCACAGGTTAGCAATCAGCCCCAGCATTTT.

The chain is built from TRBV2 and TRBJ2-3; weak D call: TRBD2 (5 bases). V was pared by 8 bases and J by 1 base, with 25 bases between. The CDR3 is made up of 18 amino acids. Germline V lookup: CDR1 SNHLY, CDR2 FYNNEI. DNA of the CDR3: TGTGCCAGCCAAAAACGATTCGTAATAGCGAGGGGCACAGATACGCAGTATTTT. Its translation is CASQKRFVIARGTDTQYF.

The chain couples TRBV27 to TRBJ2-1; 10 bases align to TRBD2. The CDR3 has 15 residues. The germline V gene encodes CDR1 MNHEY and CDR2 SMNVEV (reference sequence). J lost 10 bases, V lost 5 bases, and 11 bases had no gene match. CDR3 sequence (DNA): TGTGCCAGCAGTACCCAGCGGGAGGGGGTAGGGGAGCAGTTCTTC. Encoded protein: CASSTQREGVGEQFF.

The CDR3 protein is CASSPGKISQETQYF. The CDR3 coding sequence is TGTGCCAGCAGCCCAGGGAAAATTTCTCAAGAGACCCAGTACTTC. V gene TRBV7-3 combines with J gene TRBJ2-5, with D possibly matching TRBD1 (5 bases). Between the trimmed V and J ends, which lost 5 bases and 2 bases, there was a span of 15 bases. The germline CDR1 and CDR2 sequences are SGHTA and FQGTGA. The CDR3 sequence is 15 residues long.

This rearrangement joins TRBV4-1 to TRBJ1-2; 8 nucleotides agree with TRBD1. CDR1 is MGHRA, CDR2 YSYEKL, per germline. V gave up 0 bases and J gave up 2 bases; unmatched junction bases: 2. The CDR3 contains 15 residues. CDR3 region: CASSQDYRGNYGYTF. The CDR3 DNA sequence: TGCGCCAGCAGCCAAGATTACAGGGGGAACTATGGCTACACCTTC.

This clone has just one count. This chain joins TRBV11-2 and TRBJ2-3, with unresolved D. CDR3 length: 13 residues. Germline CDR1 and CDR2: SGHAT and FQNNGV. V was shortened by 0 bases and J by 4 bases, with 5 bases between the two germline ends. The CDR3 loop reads CASSLDTADTQYF. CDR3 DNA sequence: TGTGCCAGCAGCTTAGATACGGCAGATACGCAGTATTTT.

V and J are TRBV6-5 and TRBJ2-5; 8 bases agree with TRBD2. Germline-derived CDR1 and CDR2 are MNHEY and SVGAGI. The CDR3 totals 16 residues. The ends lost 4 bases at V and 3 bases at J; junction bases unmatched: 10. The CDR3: CASSFPGTSGKETQYF. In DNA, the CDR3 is TGTGCCAGCAGTTTTCCCGGGACTAGTGGAAAAGAGACCCAGTACTTC.

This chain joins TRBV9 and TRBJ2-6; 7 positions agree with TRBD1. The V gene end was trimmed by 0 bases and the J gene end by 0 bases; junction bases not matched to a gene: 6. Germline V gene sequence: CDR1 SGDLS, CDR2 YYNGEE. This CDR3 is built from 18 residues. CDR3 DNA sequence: TGTGCCAGCAGCGTAGCGGGACAGCCTTCCTCTGGGGCCAACGTCCTGACTTTC. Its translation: CASSVAGQPSSGANVLTF.

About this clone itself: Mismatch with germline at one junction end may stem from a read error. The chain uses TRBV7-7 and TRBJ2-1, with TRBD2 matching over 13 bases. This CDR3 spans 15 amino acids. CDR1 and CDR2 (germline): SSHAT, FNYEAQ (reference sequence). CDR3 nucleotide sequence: TGTGCTAGCAGCAAACTAGCGGGGGGGCATAATGAGCAGTTCTTC. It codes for CASSKLAGGHNEQFF.

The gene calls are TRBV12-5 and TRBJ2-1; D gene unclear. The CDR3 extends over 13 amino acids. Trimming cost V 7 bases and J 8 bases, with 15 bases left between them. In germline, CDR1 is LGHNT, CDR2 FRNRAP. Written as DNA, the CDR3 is TGTGCTAGTGCCCACACGATCAGTTATGAGCAGTTCTTC. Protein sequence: CASAHTISYEQFF.

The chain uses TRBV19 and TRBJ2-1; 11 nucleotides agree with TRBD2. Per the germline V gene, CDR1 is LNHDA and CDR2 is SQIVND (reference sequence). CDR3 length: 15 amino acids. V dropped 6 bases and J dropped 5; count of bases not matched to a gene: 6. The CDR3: CASSRLAGSNNEQFF. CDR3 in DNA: TGTGCCAGTAGCAGACTAGCGGGATCTAACAATGAGCAGTTCTTC.

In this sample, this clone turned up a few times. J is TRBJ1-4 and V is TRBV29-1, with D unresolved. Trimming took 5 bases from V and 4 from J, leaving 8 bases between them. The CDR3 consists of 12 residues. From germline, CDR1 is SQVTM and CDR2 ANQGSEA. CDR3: CSVCLSNEKLFF. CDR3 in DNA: TGCAGCGTTTGTTTGAGTAATGAAAAACTGTTTTTT.

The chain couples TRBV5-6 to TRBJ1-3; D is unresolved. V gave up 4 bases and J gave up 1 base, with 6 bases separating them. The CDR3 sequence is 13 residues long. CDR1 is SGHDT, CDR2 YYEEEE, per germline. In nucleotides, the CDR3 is TGTGCCAGCAGCCTGTATTCTGGAAACACCATATATTTT. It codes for CASSLYSGNTIYF.

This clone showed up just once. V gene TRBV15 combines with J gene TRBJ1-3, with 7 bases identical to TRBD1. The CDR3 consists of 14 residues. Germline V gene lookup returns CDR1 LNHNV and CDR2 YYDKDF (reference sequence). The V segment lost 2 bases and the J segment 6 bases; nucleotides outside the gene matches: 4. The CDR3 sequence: CATSRPGTANTIYF. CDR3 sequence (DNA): TGTGCCACCAGCAGACCTGGGACAGCAAACACCATATATTTT.